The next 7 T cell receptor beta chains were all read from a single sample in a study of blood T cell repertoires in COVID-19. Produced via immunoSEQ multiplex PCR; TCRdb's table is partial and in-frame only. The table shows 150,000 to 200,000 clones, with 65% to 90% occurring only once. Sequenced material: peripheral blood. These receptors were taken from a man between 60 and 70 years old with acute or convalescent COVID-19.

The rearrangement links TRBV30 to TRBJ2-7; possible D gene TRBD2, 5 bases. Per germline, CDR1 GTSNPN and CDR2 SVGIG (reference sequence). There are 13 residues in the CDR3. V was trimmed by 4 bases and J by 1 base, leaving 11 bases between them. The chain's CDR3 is CAWKLVGSYEQYF. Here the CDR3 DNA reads TGTGCCTGGAAACTAGTAGGGTCCTACGAGCAGTACTTC.

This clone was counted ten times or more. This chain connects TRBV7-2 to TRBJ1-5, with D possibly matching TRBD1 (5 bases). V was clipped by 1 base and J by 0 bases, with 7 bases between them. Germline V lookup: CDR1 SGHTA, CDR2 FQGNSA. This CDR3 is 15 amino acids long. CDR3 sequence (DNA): TGTGCCAGCAGCTTAGAGGGGAATAGCAATCAGCCCCAGCATTTT. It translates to CASSLEGNSNQPQHF.

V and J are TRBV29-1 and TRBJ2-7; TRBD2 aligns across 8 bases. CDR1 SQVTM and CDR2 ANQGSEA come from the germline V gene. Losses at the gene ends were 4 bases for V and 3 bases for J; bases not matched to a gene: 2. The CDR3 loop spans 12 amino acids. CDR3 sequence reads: CSVGGRFYEQYF. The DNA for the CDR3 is TGCAGCGTTGGCGGGAGGTTCTACGAGCAGTACTTC.

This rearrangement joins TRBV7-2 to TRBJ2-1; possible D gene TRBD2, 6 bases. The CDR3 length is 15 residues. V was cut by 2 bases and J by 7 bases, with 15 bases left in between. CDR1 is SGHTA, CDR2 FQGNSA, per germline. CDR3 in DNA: TGTGCCAGCAGCTTAATGAGGGGCGCGGGGAATGAGCAGTTCTTC. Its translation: CASSLMRGAGNEQFF.

DNA of the CDR3: TGTGCCAGCAGTGAATTAAGCCCTGCCGGGACTGGGATGGGAGAGCAGTACTTC. Its protein product is CASSELSPAGTGMGEQYF. The rearrangement joins TRBV25-1 to TRBJ2-7; maybe TRBD2 (6 bases). V shed 1 base and J shed 7 bases, with 26 bases lying between them. Germline V gene sequence: CDR1 MGHDK, CDR2 SYGVNS. The CDR3 contains 18 residues.

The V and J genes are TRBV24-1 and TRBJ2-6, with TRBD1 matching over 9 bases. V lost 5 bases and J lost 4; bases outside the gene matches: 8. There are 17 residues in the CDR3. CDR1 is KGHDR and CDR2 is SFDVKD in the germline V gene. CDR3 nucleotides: TGTGCCACCAGTGGACGGACAGGGGTAGGAGGGGCCAACGTCCTGACTTTC. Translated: CATSGRTGVGGANVLTF.

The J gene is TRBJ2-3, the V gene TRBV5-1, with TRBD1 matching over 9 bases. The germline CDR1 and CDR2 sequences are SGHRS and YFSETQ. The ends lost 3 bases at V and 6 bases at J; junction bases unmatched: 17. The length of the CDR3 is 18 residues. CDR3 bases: TGCGCCAGCAGCTCCGGGACAGGGCGATCGTTAGGAGCGGATACGCAGTATTTT. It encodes CASSSGTGRSLGADTQYF.